These T cell receptor beta chains were read from a single sample in a study of T cell responses to AZD1222 COVID-19 vaccine. Some clones are missing from TCRdb's copy, which holds only in-frame ones; the method was immunoSEQ multiplex PCR. The profile shows approximately 100,000 clones, approximately 90% of them singletons. The specimen was peripheral blood, collected 28 days after the second AZD1222 dose. These receptors came from an adult who received the AZD1222 COVID-19 vaccine. CDR3s leave out the opening cysteine and the closing phenylalanine or tryptophan. The order of the fields is J gene, D gene, V gene, CDR3 protein. D genes are given only for firm matches.

J: TRBJ1-3
D: TRBD1
V: TRBV28
CDR3: ASSSPTGRYTIY

J: TRBJ2-3
D: .
V: TRBV6-2/TRBV6-3
CDR3: ASSPQRPDTQY

J: TRBJ2-1
D: .
V: TRBV5-6
CDR3: ASSPPPPNYNEQF

J: TRBJ2-1
D: TRBD2
V: TRBV11-3
CDR3: ASSPGLAGAYNEQF

J: TRBJ2-1
D: TRBD2
V: TRBV5-4
CDR3: ASSPRSGGSSYNEQF

J: TRBJ1-1
D: .
V: TRBV2
CDR3: ASTGTRPGGTEAF

J: TRBJ2-5
D: TRBD1
V: TRBV7-2
CDR3: ASSPWGTGGVETQY

J: TRBJ1-3
D: .
V: TRBV7-2
CDR3: ASSFEQLGNTIY

J: TRBJ2-7
D: TRBD1
V: TRBV15
CDR3: ATSRDRGYEQY

J: TRBJ1-1
D: .
V: TRBV20-1
CDR3: SVSGTTEAF

J: TRBJ2-1
D: .
V: TRBV7-2
CDR3: ASSLVGQYNEQF

J: TRBJ1-2
D: .
V: TRBV6-5
CDR3: ASSYSGAGYGYT

J: TRBJ1-1
D: .
V: TRBV3-1/TRBV3-2
CDR3: ASSHRGAGTEAF

J: TRBJ1-5
D: TRBD1
V: TRBV29-1
CDR3: SVGTGGGGGNQPQH

J: TRBJ1-3
D: .
V: TRBV10-3
CDR3: ATTRGTPDSGNTIY

J: TRBJ1-2
D: TRBD1
V: TRBV5-1
CDR3: ASSAPGQGAYGYT

J: TRBJ2-3
D: .
V: TRBV19
CDR3: ASSSQVSTDTQY

J: TRBJ2-1
D: .
V: TRBV2
CDR3: ASRRDSPVHEQF

J: TRBJ1-1
D: TRBD1
V: TRBV14
CDR3: ASSPRQGLDTEAF

J: TRBJ1-6
D: .
V: TRBV20-1
CDR3: SAGLQGTLH

J: TRBJ1-6
D: .
V: TRBV4-1
CDR3: ASSHNLNSPLH

J: TRBJ2-1
D: TRBD1
V: TRBV9
CDR3: ASGLGQEYNEQF

J: TRBJ1-5
D: .
V: TRBV7-8
CDR3: ASSPEPPPPQAYQPQH

J: TRBJ1-4
D: .
V: TRBV6-5
CDR3: ASNLSNTANEKLF

J: TRBJ1-5
D: .
V: TRBV19
CDR3: ASSRGDAIQPQH

J: TRBJ2-1
D: .
V: TRBV9
CDR3: ASSVGGVTPYNEQF

J: TRBJ1-6
D: .
V: TRBV4-3
CDR3: ASSPRAESSYNSPLH

J: TRBJ2-7
D: TRBD1
V: TRBV6-5
CDR3: ASTPGQAAFDEQY

J: TRBJ1-1
D: .
V: TRBV28
CDR3: ASSSWTANTEAF

J: TRBJ1-3
D: .
V: TRBV9
CDR3: ASGPTGSRTGNTIY

J: TRBJ1-2
D: .
V: TRBV11-1
CDR3: ASSFLSQRGYT

J: TRBJ2-3
D: .
V: TRBV15
CDR3: ATSRAGRGGADTQY

J: TRBJ1-1
D: TRBD1
V: TRBV6-1
CDR3: ASSEDRGGGTEAF

J: TRBJ1-5
D: TRBD1
V: TRBV6-5
CDR3: ASGDRGNQPQH

J: TRBJ1-6
D: .
V: TRBV14
CDR3: ASRRDTESSPLH

J: TRBJ2-7
D: .
V: TRBV19
CDR3: ASSQGGTFYEQY

J: TRBJ2-3
D: .
V: TRBV19
CDR3: ASSPEGRAEAY

J: TRBJ1-2
D: .
V: TRBV19
CDR3: ASKGGSRTGYT

J: TRBJ2-7
D: .
V: TRBV2
CDR3: ARSHTGSSYEQY

J: TRBJ1-5
D: TRBD1
V: TRBV19
CDR3: ASSTDRGVQPQH

J: TRBJ2-2
D: TRBD2
V: TRBV2
CDR3: ASTLFTGGTGELF

J: TRBJ1-4
D: TRBD1
V: TRBV3-1/TRBV3-2
CDR3: ASSQGLTGTGGLTNEKLF

J: TRBJ1-4
D: TRBD1
V: TRBV18
CDR3: ASSPDRGREKLF

J: TRBJ2-3
D: TRBD2
V: TRBV27
CDR3: ASSVSTSGGAGDTQY

J: TRBJ2-3
D: TRBD1
V: TRBV28
CDR3: ASSLPQGAGTDTQY

J: TRBJ1-4
D: .
V: TRBV7-9
CDR3: ASSRDRGREKLF

J: TRBJ2-1
D: .
V: TRBV5-1
CDR3: ASSLRTNEQF

J: TRBJ2-2
D: TRBD1
V: TRBV19
CDR3: ASSYRGGTGELF

J: TRBJ2-7
D: TRBD2
V: TRBV27
CDR3: ASSPGLAASYEQY

J: TRBJ1-1
D: .
V: TRBV7-8
CDR3: ASSLGRKDTEAF

J: TRBJ1-5
D: .
V: TRBV7-9
CDR3: ASSPGRLGVKPQH

J: TRBJ1-5
D: .
V: TRBV19
CDR3: ASSIQGHQPQH

J: TRBJ1-5
D: .
V: TRBV4-3
CDR3: ASSQDVGQGNNQPQH

J: TRBJ1-1
D: TRBD1
V: TRBV7-9
CDR3: ASSPALTGGAEAF

J: TRBJ2-7
D: .
V: TRBV12-1
CDR3: ASSLARDDEQY

J: TRBJ1-1
D: .
V: TRBV6-5
CDR3: ASRGDGLNTEAF

J: TRBJ2-3
D: TRBD1
V: TRBV20-1
CDR3: SASGQGRTDTQY